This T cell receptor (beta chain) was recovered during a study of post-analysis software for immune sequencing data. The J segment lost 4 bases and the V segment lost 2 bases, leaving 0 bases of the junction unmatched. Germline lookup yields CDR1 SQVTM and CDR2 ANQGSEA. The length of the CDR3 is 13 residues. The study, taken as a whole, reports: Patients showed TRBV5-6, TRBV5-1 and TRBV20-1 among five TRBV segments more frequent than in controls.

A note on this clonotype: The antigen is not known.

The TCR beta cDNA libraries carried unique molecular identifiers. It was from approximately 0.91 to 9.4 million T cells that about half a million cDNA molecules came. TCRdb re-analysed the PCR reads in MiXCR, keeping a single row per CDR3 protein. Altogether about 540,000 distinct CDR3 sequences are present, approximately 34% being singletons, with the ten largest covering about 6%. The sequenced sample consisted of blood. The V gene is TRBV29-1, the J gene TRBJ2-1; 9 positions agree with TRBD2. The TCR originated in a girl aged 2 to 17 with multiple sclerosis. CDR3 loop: CSVELAGYNEQFF. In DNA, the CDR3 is TGCAGCGTTGAACTAGCGGGGTACAATGAGCAGTTCTTC.